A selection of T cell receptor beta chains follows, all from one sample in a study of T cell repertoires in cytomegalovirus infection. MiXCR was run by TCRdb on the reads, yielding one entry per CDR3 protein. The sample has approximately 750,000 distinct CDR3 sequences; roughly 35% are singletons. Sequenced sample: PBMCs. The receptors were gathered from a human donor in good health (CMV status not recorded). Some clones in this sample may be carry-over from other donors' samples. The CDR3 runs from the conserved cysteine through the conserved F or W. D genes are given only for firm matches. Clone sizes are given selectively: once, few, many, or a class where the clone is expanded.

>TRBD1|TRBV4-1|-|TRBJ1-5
CASSQEGQGAYQPQHF
TGCGCCAGCAGCCAAGAAGGACAGGGGGCATATCAGCCCCAGCATTTT
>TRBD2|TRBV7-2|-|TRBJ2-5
CASSAGTSGSRRTQYF
TGTGCCAGCAGCGCCGGGACTAGCGGGAGCCGGAGGACCCAGTACTTC
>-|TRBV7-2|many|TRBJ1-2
CASSFTGNYGYTF
TGTGCCAGCAGCTTTACAGGGAACTATGGCTACACCTTC
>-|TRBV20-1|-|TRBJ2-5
CSARWAVGDVKYTQYF
TGCAGTGCTAGATGGGCGGTAGGGGACGTAAAATACACCCAGTACTTC
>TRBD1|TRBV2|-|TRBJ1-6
CASTLPGQGAFNSPLHF
TGTGCCAGCACCTTACCGGGACAGGGGGCGTTTAATTCACCCCTCCACTTT
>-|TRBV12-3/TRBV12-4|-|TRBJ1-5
CASKASNQPQHF
TGTGCCAGCAAGGCGAGCAATCAGCCCCAGCATTTT
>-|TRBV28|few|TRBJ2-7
CASSYRVHEQYF
TGTGCCAGCAGTTATCGGGTACACGAGCAGTACTTC
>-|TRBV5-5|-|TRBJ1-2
CASSSTPWEDYGYTF
TGTGCCAGCAGCTCGACACCCTGGGAGGACTATGGCTACACCTTC
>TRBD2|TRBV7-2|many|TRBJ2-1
CASSSGLAYEQFF
TGTGCCAGCAGCTCGGGACTAGCGTATGAGCAGTTCTTC
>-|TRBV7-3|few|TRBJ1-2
CASSLMGISKANGYTF
TGTGCCAGCAGCTTAATGGGGATCAGTAAAGCCAATGGCTACACCTTC
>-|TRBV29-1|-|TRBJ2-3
CSGDRDPDTQYF
TGCAGCGGGGACCGGGACCCAGATACGCAGTATTTT
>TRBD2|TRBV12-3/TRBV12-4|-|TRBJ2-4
CASSYPREGNIQYF
TGTGCCAGCAGTTACCCTCGGGAGGGGAACATTCAGTACTTC
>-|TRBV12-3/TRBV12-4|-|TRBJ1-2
CASSFVDKGYTF
TGTGCCAGCAGTTTTGTGGATAAAGGCTACACCTTC
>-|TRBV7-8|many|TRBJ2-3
CASSPETPSSTDTQYF
TGTGCCAGCAGCCCCGAGACACCCTCTAGCACAGATACGCAGTATTTT
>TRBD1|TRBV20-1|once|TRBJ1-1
CSAKTGGSNTEAFF
TGCAGTGCTAAGACAGGGGGATCGAACACTGAAGCTTTCTTT
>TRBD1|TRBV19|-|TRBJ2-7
CASSINRQGNSYEQYF
TGTGCCAGTAGTATCAACCGACAGGGGAACTCCTACGAGCAGTACTTC
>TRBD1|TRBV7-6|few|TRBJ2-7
CASSLTGGADDEQYF
TGTGCCAGCAGCTTAACAGGGGGCGCCGACGACGAGCAGTACTTC
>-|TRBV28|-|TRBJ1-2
CASSFVTGSVNGYTF
TGTGCCAGCAGTTTCGTGACGGGTAGCGTTAATGGCTACACCTTC
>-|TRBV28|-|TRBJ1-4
CASSALWRTPEKLFF
TGTGCCAGCAGCGCTCTTTGGAGGACCCCCGAAAAACTGTTTTTT
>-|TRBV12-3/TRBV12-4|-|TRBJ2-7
CASISGPTYEQYF
TGTGCCAGCATCTCAGGTCCTACCTACGAGCAGTACTTC
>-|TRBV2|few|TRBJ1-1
CASRVIRTEAFF
TGTGCCAGCAGGGTCATCCGCACTGAAGCTTTCTTT
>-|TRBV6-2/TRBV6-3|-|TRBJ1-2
CASSYSFMAAYGYTF
TGTGCCAGCAGTTACTCGTTTATGGCGGCCTATGGCTACACCTTC
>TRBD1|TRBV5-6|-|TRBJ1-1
CASSFGRTGVFNTEAFF
TGTGCCAGCAGCTTTGGAAGGACAGGGGTTTTTAACACTGAAGCTTTCTTT
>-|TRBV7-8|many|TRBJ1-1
CASSLRIDREAFF
TGTGCCAGCAGCTTAAGAATCGACAGGGAAGCTTTCTTT
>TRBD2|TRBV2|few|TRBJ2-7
CAGGLAGAAEQYF
TGTGCCGGGGGACTAGCGGGAGCGGCCGAGCAGTACTTC
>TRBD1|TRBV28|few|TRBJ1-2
CASSLGGQGFYGYTF
TGTGCCAGCAGTTTAGGGGGACAGGGCTTCTATGGCTACACCTTC
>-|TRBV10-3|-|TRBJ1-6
CAISAGTDNSPLHF
TGTGCCATCAGTGCTGGAACTGATAATTCACCCCTCCACTTT
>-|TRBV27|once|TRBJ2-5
CASSFSAGVETQYF
TGTGCCAGCAGTTTTTCGGCAGGGGTAGAGACCCAGTACTTC
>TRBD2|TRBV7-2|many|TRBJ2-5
CASSFVAGGRETQYF
TGTGCCAGCAGCTTCGTAGCGGGGGGGCGAGAGACCCAGTACTTC
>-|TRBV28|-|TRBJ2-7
CASSVSRRGEQYF
TGTGCCAGCAGCGTCTCCCGGAGGGGCGAGCAGTACTTC
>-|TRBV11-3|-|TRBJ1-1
CASSLDRGAGKTEAFF
TGTGCCAGCAGCTTAGATCGGGGGGCAGGGAAGACTGAAGCTTTCTTT
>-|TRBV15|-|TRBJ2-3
CATSRALAVQGTQYF
TGTGCCACCAGCAGGGCTCTAGCCGTGCAGGGTACGCAGTATTTT
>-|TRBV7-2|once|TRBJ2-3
CASSLAPGRGSTDTQYF
TGTGCCAGCAGCTTAGCCCCCGGACGGGGGAGCACAGATACGCAGTATTTT
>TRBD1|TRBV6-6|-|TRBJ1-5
CASSPVDRVGHQPQHF
TGTGCCAGCAGTCCTGTGGACAGGGTCGGGCATCAGCCCCAGCATTTT
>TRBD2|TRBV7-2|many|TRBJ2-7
CASSRSGRSFHEQYF
TGTGCCAGCAGCCGTAGCGGGAGGTCGTTTCACGAGCAGTACTTC
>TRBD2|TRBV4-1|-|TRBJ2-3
CASSQDEGASGGDTQYF
TGCGCCAGCAGCCAAGATGAAGGGGCTAGCGGGGGAGATACGCAGTATTTT
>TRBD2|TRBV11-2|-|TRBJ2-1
CASSPSGRGEQFF
TGTGCCAGCAGCCCTAGCGGGAGAGGTGAGCAGTTCTTC
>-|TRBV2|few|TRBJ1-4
CASGNDGEKLFF
TGTGCCAGTGGGAACGATGGGGAAAAACTGTTTTTT
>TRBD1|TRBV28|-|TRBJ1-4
CASSYSTGGASPYEKLFF
TGTGCCAGCAGTTACTCCACAGGGGGCGCCTCCCCTTATGAAAAACTGTTTTTT